The 21 T cell receptor beta chains reported below all come from one sample, sequenced in a study of regulatory T cells in long-lasting Graves disease. Through Arm-PCR of CDR3 regions and iRepertoire HTBI primers, TCR beta libraries were built. TCRdb re-derived calls from the multiplex PCR reads in MiXCR, one entry per CDR3 protein. The sample shows 350,000 to 450,000 distinct CDR3 sequences, around 16% of them seen only once. The time point was: newly diagnosed GD, antithyroid drugs for less than 3 months. After RNA was extracted from PBMCs, the TCR library was made from it. This sample also appeared in a second study, on T cells in Graves' hyperthyroidism and ophthalmopathy.

The input for sequencing was peripheral blood mononuclear cells (PBMCs), taken at new diagnosis, from a patient treated with antithyroid drugs. These receptors originate from a woman in her 40s with Graves disease.

The table lists this clonotype with many counts. The J gene is TRBJ1-2, the V gene TRBV3-1; a possible D gene is TRBD1 (6 bases). Trimming pared 3 bases from V and 2 bases from J, leaving 13 bases between. The CDR3 contains 15 residues. From germline, CDR1 is LGHDT and CDR2 YNNKEL (reference sequence). The CDR3 sequence: CASSHPTGGNYGYTF. The CDR3 DNA is TGTGCCAGCAGCCACCCGACAGGTGGCAACTATGGCTACACCTTC.

This clonotype turned up a few times. DNA for the CDR3: TGCAGTGCTAGAGAGGAGACTAGTTACTACGAGCAGTACTTC. Its protein product is CSAREETSYYEQYF. The V gene is TRBV20-1, the J gene TRBJ2-7; tentatively, D is TRBD2 (6 bases). V lost 0 bases and J 3 bases, leaving 12 bases between the germline ends. CDR1 and CDR2 from the germline V gene are DFQATT and SNEGSKA (reference sequence). This CDR3 has 14 amino acids.

This clonotype was detected ten times or more. This sequence joins TRBV2 and TRBJ2-7; TRBD2 agrees at 7 bases. This CDR3 region has 16 residues. CDR1 and CDR2 (germline): SNHLY, FYNNEI. J lost 0 bases, V lost 6 bases, and 11 bases had no gene match. This CDR3 reads CASSGFGSSGSYEQYF. CDR3 coding DNA: TGTGCCAGCAGCGGTTTCGGGTCTAGCGGCTCCTACGAGCAGTACTTC.

The sample holds a few counts of this clonotype. A much bigger clone sits one base away, suggesting this may be a read error. No conserved phenylalanine or tryptophan is present at the end of the CDR3, so a read error is the likely explanation. V and J are TRBV7-9 and TRBJ2-7; 7 bases match TRBD1. Per the germline V gene, CDR1 is SEHNR and CDR2 is FQNEAQ (reference sequence). The CDR3 covers 15 residues. The V gene end was trimmed by 6 bases and the J gene end by 0 bases; junction bases not matched to a gene: 8. In nucleotides, the CDR3 is TGTGCCAGCAGACCCGACAGGGCCTCCTCCTACGAGCAGTACCTC. Translation: CASRPDRASSYEQYL.

This clonotype was detected only a few times. The rearrangement joins TRBV27 to TRBJ1-2; D might be TRBD1 (5 bases). The CDR3 extends over 14 amino acids. With 2 bases removed from V and 4 bases from J, the gap between germline ends came to 11 bases. Germline assignment: CDR1 MNHEY and CDR2 SMNVEV (reference sequence). CDR3 region: CASSLRSGAYGYTF. The CDR3 DNA is TGTGCCAGCAGTTTAAGATCTGGGGCCTATGGCTACACCTTC.

This chain connects TRBV7-3 to TRBJ2-2, with D uncertain. Per germline, CDR1 SGHTA and CDR2 FQGTGA. This CDR3 spans 14 amino acids. Trimming shortened V by 5 bases and J by 4 bases, and 11 bases separated the two germline ends. The CDR3 loop reads CASSILVGTGELFF. In DNA, the CDR3 is TGTGCCAGCAGCATCCTTGTCGGCACCGGGGAGCTGTTTTTT. Filled out from reference TRBV7-3 and TRBJ2-2, the complete variable domain reads GAGVSQTPSNKVTEKGKYVELRCDPISGHTALYWYRQSLGQGPEFLIYFQGTGAADDSGLPNDRFFAVRPEGSVSTLKIQRTERGDSAVYLCASSILVGTGELFFGEGSRLTVL.

This clonotype was detected only a few times. In nucleotides, the CDR3 is TGTGCCAGCAGCTTAGGAGCGGGAGCGTCTGGGGCCAACGTCCTGACTTTC. It specifies CASSLGAGASGANVLTF. The chain employs TRBV11-3 and TRBJ2-6; TRBD2 agrees at 8 bases. Trimming removed 1 base from V and 1 base from J; junction bases left unmatched: 3. The CDR3 spans 17 residues. Germline assignment: CDR1 SGHNT and CDR2 YENEEA.

The rearrangement links TRBV4-1 to TRBJ2-1; D may match TRBD1 or TRBD2 (5 bases each). Trimming left V 5 bases short and J 4 bases short, with 15 bases between. Germline values: CDR1 MGHRA, CDR2 YSYEKL. The CDR3 extends over 15 amino acids. The CDR3 sequence is CASSSYRDVYNEQFF. The CDR3 region has the DNA TGCGCCAGCAGCTCCTACCGGGACGTGTACAATGAGCAGTTCTTC.

This chain uses TRBV15 with TRBJ2-7, with TRBD2 matching over 10 bases. With V trimmed by 0 bases and J by 5 bases, 10 bases remained unmatched. Germline V gene lookup returns CDR1 LNHNV and CDR2 YYDKDF (reference sequence). CDR3 length: 17 residues. CDR3 region: CATSRDVTSGTENEQYF. CDR3 in DNA: TGTGCCACCAGCAGAGATGTCACTAGCGGGACGGAGAACGAGCAGTACTTC. Variable domain in full (rest from reference TRBV15 and TRBJ2-7): DAMVIQNPRYQVTQFGKPVTLSCSQTLNHNVMYWYQQKSSQAPKLLFHYYDKDFNNEADTPDNFQSRRPNTSFCFLDIRSPGLGDTAMYLCATSRDVTSGTENEQYFGPGTRLTVT.

This clonotype was detected many times. The chain employs TRBV12-3 or TRBV12-4 and TRBJ2-2, with 11 bases fitting TRBD1. The CDR3 has 17 residues. The J segment lost 2 bases and the V segment lost 5 bases, leaving 7 bases of the junction unmatched. The CDR3 coding sequence is TGTGCCAGCAGTGGGGACAGGGGGGCAGGTAACACCGGGGAGCTGTTTTTT. This sequence encodes CASSGDRGAGNTGELFF.

This clonotype was counted a few times. V usage is TRBV20-1 and J usage is TRBJ2-1; the match to TRBD2 covers 11 bases. The V gene's germline CDR1 is DFQATT and CDR2 SNEGSKA (reference sequence). This CDR3 region has 17 residues. The junction had 6 bases not matched to a gene; V was cut back by 2 bases and J by 0 bases. The CDR3 here is CSARIAGGPASYNEQFF. As DNA, the CDR3 is TGCAGTGCTAGAATAGCGGGAGGGCCAGCCTCCTACAATGAGCAGTTCTTC.

This clonotype was seen many times. The chain recombines TRBV7-8 with TRBJ2-5, with TRBD2 matching over 8 bases. CDR3 size: 16 residues. The V gene end was trimmed by 9 bases and the J gene end by 4 bases; junction bases not matched to a gene: 16. CDR1 and CDR2 (germline): SGHVS, FQNEAQ. The CDR3 is CASTLERRGGGETQYF. CDR3 coding DNA: TGTGCCAGTACCCTAGAGCGTCGGGGGGGAGGAGAGACCCAGTACTTC.

This clonotype was detected many times. The chain employs TRBV28 and TRBJ1-2; D unclear. This CDR3 contains 14 residues. V was cut by 3 bases and J by 0 bases, with 8 bases left in between. Germline V lookup: CDR1 MDHEN, CDR2 SYDVKM. CDR3 sequence (DNA): TGTGCCAGCAGTTTCTCCCGAGCTAACTATGGCTACACCTTC. This translates into CASSFSRANYGYTF.

This chain links TRBV9 with TRBJ2-1, with D hard to call. Trimming cost V 2 bases and J 6 bases, with 6 bases left between them. The germline V gene encodes CDR1 SGDLS and CDR2 YYNGEE. The CDR3 has 12 amino acids. The CDR3 nucleotides are TGTGCCAGCAGCGTCTGGGGCAATGAGCAGTTCTTC. This sequence encodes CASSVWGNEQFF.

This clonotype was observed at least ten times. This chain joins TRBV6-2 or TRBV6-3 and TRBJ2-1; no clear D. Between the trimmed V and J ends, which lost 5 bases and 4 bases, there was a span of 15 bases. The CDR3 has 15 amino acids. Germline V lookup: CDR1 MNHEY, CDR2 SVGEGT. CDR3 region: CASSTGRKRYNEQFF. CDR3 sequence (DNA): TGTGCCAGCAGTACCGGGCGGAAGAGATACAATGAGCAGTTCTTC.

This clonotype was recorded at least ten times. This sequence joins TRBV28 and TRBJ1-2; 7 bases agree with TRBD1. CDR1 and CDR2 from the germline V gene are MDHEN and SYDVKM. The junction had 3 bases not matched to a gene; V was cut back by 6 bases and J by 2 bases. The CDR3 covers 13 residues. CDR3: CASRRGQNYGYTF. The CDR3 bases are TGTGCCAGCAGACGGGGACAGAACTATGGCTACACCTTC.

The chain is built from TRBV9 and TRBJ2-1; D unresolved. The CDR3 is 13 residues long. Per the germline V gene, CDR1 is SGDLS and CDR2 is YYNGEE. Trimming stripped 4 bases from V and 6 bases from J, with 11 bases between. The DNA of the CDR3 is TGTGCCAGCAGCCCCCGTTTAACCAATGAGCAGTTCTTC. Translating gives CASSPRLTNEQFF.

The sample holds many counts of this clonotype. This rearrangement joins TRBV12-3 or TRBV12-4 to TRBJ1-4, with TRBD1 as a possible D gene (5 bases). This CDR3 has 11 amino acids. V was pared by 6 bases and J by 12 bases, with 11 bases between. As DNA, the CDR3 is TGTGCCAGCAGCGCTCGGGGACAACTGTTTTTT. Amino acids: CASSARGQLFF.

Many counts were recorded for this clonotype. This sequence joins TRBV28 and TRBJ1-5, with 10 bases lining up with TRBD1. This CDR3 is 16 amino acids long. CDR1 MDHEN and CDR2 SYDVKM come from the germline V gene. Losses at the gene ends were 2 bases for V and 6 bases for J; bases not matched to a gene: 7. Here the CDR3 DNA reads TGTGCCAGCAGTTTACAATCCGGGACAGGGGTTCAGCCCCAGCATTTT. The encoded protein is CASSLQSGTGVQPQHF.

This clonotype was observed many times. At one of its ends the junction is not consistent with the germline gene, which may arise from a read error. The V call is TRBV12-3 or TRBV12-4, the J call TRBJ2-7, with TRBD1 as a possible D gene (5 bases). There are 13 residues in the CDR3. Here the CDR3 reads CASSSTAIYGQYF. CDR3 DNA sequence: TGTGCCAGCAGTTCGACAGCGATCTACGGGCAGTACTTC.

The CDR3 is CASSLGGLARSSDTQYF. The CDR3 DNA is TGTGCCAGCAGCTTAGGGGGACTAGCGAGATCCTCAGATACGCAGTATTTT. The chain links TRBV13 to TRBJ2-3, with 10 positions matching TRBD2. With 0 bases clipped from V and 4 bases from J, the junction kept 7 bases outside the gene matches. Looked up from germline, CDR1 is PRHDT and CDR2 is FYEKMQ (reference sequence). This CDR3 spans 17 amino acids.